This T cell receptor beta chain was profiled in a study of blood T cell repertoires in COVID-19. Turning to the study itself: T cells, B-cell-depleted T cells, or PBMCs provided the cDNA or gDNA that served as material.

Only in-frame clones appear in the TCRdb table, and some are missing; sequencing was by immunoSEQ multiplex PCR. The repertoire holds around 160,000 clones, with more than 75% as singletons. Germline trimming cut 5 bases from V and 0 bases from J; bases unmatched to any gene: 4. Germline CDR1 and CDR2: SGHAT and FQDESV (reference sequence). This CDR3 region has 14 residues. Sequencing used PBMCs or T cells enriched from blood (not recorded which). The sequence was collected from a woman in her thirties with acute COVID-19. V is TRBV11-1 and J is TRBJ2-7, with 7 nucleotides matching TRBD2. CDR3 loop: CASSPRDYSYEQYF. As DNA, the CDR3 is TGTGCCAGCAGCCCGAGGGACTACTCCTACGAGCAGTACTTC.